The 17 T cell receptor beta chains below were found in one sample sequenced in a study of cytotoxic CD8 clonotypes in ibrutinib-treated CLL. Sequenced by immunoSEQ multiplex PCR; TCRdb stores in-frame clones only, minus some. This sample carries roughly 60,000 clones, about 72% of them seen once, and the ten largest clones take 35% to 55%. Here the sequenced sample was PBMCs, taken after 12 months of ibrutinib treatment. The receptors here all came from a human donor with chronic lymphocytic leukemia.

This clone occurred a few times. The chain's CDR3 is CASSLSASTYEQYF. The CDR3 DNA reads as TGTGCCAGCAGCTTAAGTGCCTCCACCTACGAGCAGTACTTC. The chain combines TRBV11-2 with TRBJ2-7, with D unresolved. V lost 2 bases and J 2 bases, leaving 10 bases between the germline ends. CDR1 SGHAT and CDR2 FQNNGV come from the germline V gene. This CDR3 contains 14 residues. The variable domain in full, completed from reference TRBV11-2 and TRBJ2-7, reads EAGVAQSPRYKIIEKRQSVAFWCNPISGHATLYWYQQILGQGPKLLIQFQNNGVVDDSQLPKDRFSAERLKGVDSTLKIQPAKLEDSAVYLCASSLSASTYEQYFGPGTRLTVT.

The chain couples TRBV6-5 to TRBJ1-5, with D perhaps TRBD1 (5 bases). There are 13 residues in the CDR3. Germline CDR1 is MNHEY and CDR2 is SVGAGI. V was pared by 5 bases and J by 4 bases, with 9 bases between. CDR3 sequence reads: CASSRQINQPQHF. The CDR3, as DNA: TGTGCCAGCAGTAGACAGATAAATCAGCCCCAGCATTTT.

The chain couples TRBV28 to TRBJ2-1; D perhaps matches TRBD2 (6 bases). V was pared by 3 bases and J by 7 bases, with 19 bases between. From germline, CDR1 is MDHEN and CDR2 SYDVKM. There are 16 residues in the CDR3. CDR3: CASSFLGSGPRNEQFF. The DNA for the CDR3 is TGTGCCAGCAGTTTCCTCGGTAGCGGACCTCGGAATGAGCAGTTCTTC.

The chain recombines TRBV5-1 with TRBJ2-3; 11 bases map to TRBD1. The CDR3 runs to 14 residues. V gave up 4 bases and J gave up 3 bases; unmatched junction bases: 1. Germline V gives CDR1 SGHRS, CDR2 YFSETQ. The CDR3 is CASSRDRGTDTQYF. As DNA, the CDR3 is TGCGCCAGCAGCCGGGACAGGGGGACAGATACGCAGTATTTT.

The gene calls are TRBV19 and TRBJ2-7, with a weak D call TRBD2 (6 bases). This CDR3 is 16 amino acids long. Germline V CDR1 and CDR2: LNHDA, SQIVND (reference sequence). The germline V and J ends were trimmed by 3 bases and 2 bases, with 17 bases remaining between them. CDR3 bases: TGTGCCAGTAGTATGTATGGGGGGACCCGAGCCTACGAGCAGTACTTC. It yields the protein CASSMYGGTRAYEQYF. The full variable domain, with the rest looked up from reference TRBV19 and TRBJ2-7, is DGGITQSPKYLFRKEGQNVTLSCEQNLNHDAMYWYRQDPGQGLRLIYYSQIVNDFQKGDIAEGYSVSREKKESFPLTVTSAQKNPTAFYLCASSMYGGTRAYEQYFGPGTRLTVT.

CDR3 in amino acids: CAWSSRLAGRNIQYF. The CDR3 bases are TGTGCCTGGAGTTCCAGACTAGCGGGAAGGAACATTCAGTACTTC. V is TRBV30 and J is TRBJ2-4; the match to TRBD2 covers 11 bases. Germline CDR1 and CDR2: GTSNPN and SVGIG (reference sequence). After removal of 2 bases from V and 7 bases from J, the junction contained 7 bases not matched to a gene. This CDR3 region has 15 residues.

As DNA, the CDR3 is TGCGCCAGCAGCTCCATCGCTAACTATGGCTACACCTTC. Amino acids: CASSSIANYGYTF. The chain joins TRBV5-1 to TRBJ1-2; the D is unclear. CDR1 SGHRS and CDR2 YFSETQ come from the germline V gene. Trimming cost V 3 bases and J 0 bases, with 6 bases left between them. CDR3 size: 13 residues.

The J gene is TRBJ2-3, the V gene TRBV4-1, with D possibly matching TRBD2 (6 bases). The germline V and J ends were trimmed by 0 bases and 4 bases, with 14 bases remaining between them. CDR1 and CDR2 from the germline V gene are MGHRA and YSYEKL. This CDR3 has 16 residues. The CDR3 loop is CASSQDLTRIADTQYF. The CDR3 DNA is TGCGCCAGCAGCCAAGATTTGACTAGAATAGCAGATACGCAGTATTTT.

V gene TRBV19 combines with J gene TRBJ2-1; D gene uncertain. V was cut by 5 bases and J by 0 bases, with 11 bases left in between. The germline gives CDR1 LNHDA, CDR2 SQIVND (reference sequence). The CDR3 runs to 15 residues. Here the CDR3 reads CASSRTFSSYNEQFF. The CDR3 nucleotides read TGTGCCAGTAGTCGGACCTTTAGCTCCTACAATGAGCAGTTCTTC.

This chain uses TRBV10-2 with TRBJ1-1, with unresolved D. V lost 6 bases to trimming and J lost 7 bases, with 12 bases between them. The CDR3 sequence is 12 residues long. CDR1 is WSHSY, CDR2 SAAADI, per germline. CDR3 DNA sequence: TGCGCCAGCAGCCGAGCGGGGATTGAAGCTTTCTTT. Translated: CASSRAGIEAFF.

The chain employs TRBV7-2 and TRBJ2-3, with 13 bases fitting TRBD2. There are 17 residues in the CDR3. V dropped 4 bases and J dropped 6; count of bases not matched to a gene: 10. Germline V lookup: CDR1 SGHTA, CDR2 FQGNSA. CDR3 in DNA: TGTGCCAGCAGCTCCGGACTAGCGGGAGCAAGGGGGGATACGCAGTATTTT. Amino acid sequence: CASSSGLAGARGDTQYF.

The V and J genes are TRBV5-4 and TRBJ2-2, with a weak D call TRBD2 (5 bases). The V end lost 2 bases, the J end lost 2 bases, and 7 bases lay between the germline ends. The CDR3 spans 14 residues. Germline CDR1 reads SGHNT; CDR2 reads YYREEE (reference sequence). Written as DNA, the CDR3 is TGTGCCAGCAGCTTACGGGATAACACCGGGGAGCTGTTTTTT. Translation gives CASSLRDNTGELFF. The complete variable domain, with remaining parts taken from reference TRBV5-4 and TRBJ2-2, reads ETGVTQSPTHLIKTRGQQVTLRCSSQSGHNTVSWYQQALGQGPQFIFQYYREEENGRGNFPPRFSGLQFPNYSSELNVNALELDDSALYLCASSLRDNTGELFFGEGSRLTVL.

This CDR3 is CASAYEQYF. The DNA for the CDR3 is TGTGCCAGCGCCTACGAGCAGTACTTC. The V and J genes are TRBV5-6 and TRBJ2-7; unclear D gene. This CDR3 is built from 9 residues. Germline CDR1 and CDR2: SGHDT and YYEEEE. Trimming left V 7 bases short and J 2 bases short, with 1 base between.

V usage is TRBV18 and J usage is TRBJ2-2; 8 bases line up with TRBD2. CDR3 size: 17 residues. V trimming: 2 bases; J trimming: 3 bases; junction bases outside the gene matches: 8. CDR1 KGHSH and CDR2 LQKENI come from the germline V gene. CDR3 region: CASSPIKVAGYTGELFF. The CDR3 DNA reads TGTGCCAGCTCACCAATCAAGGTAGCGGGGTACACCGGGGAGCTGTTTTTT.

The gene calls are TRBV7-2 and TRBJ2-2; a possible D gene is TRBD1 (5 bases). There are 15 residues in the CDR3. Trimming shortened V by 2 bases and J by 6 bases, and 13 bases separated the two germline ends. The germline gives CDR1 SGHTA, CDR2 FQGNSA. In DNA, the CDR3 is TGTGCCAGCAGCTTAAGTAGGGGCTCCGCCGGGGAGCTGTTTTTT. It is translated as CASSLSRGSAGELFF.

V usage is TRBV6-1 and J usage is TRBJ2-7; 11 nucleotides line up with TRBD2. Trimming took 10 bases from V and 3 from J; bases not matched to a gene: 8. CDR1 and CDR2 (germline): MNHNS, SASEGT. This CDR3 contains 14 residues. CDR3 DNA: TGTGCCACCCTGTCCGGGACTAGCGGCTACGAGCAGTACTTC. Protein: CATLSGTSGYEQYF.

This sequence joins TRBV28 and TRBJ2-7; possibly TRBD2 for D (6 bases). CDR1 is MDHEN and CDR2 is SYDVKM in the germline V gene. This CDR3 contains 13 residues. The V end was cut by 3 bases, the J end by 2 bases, with 8 bases between. This CDR3 is CASSLTSPYEQYF. Here the CDR3 DNA reads TGTGCCAGCAGTTTGACTAGTCCCTACGAGCAGTACTTC. The full variable domain, completed using reference TRBV28 and TRBJ2-7, is DVKVTQSSRYLVKRTGEKVFLECVQDMDHENMFWYRQDPGLGLRLIYFSYDVKMKEKGDIPEGYSVSREKKERFSLILESASTNQTSMYLCASSLTSPYEQYFGPGTRLTVT.